The TCR beta chain described here comes from a study of control samples from healthy donors and cancer patients. Germline V gene data show CDR1 as SGHRS and CDR2 as YFSETQ. This CDR3 is built from 15 residues. V was clipped by 3 bases and J by 6 bases, with 17 bases between them. TCRdb's copy holds only in-frame clones and misses some; the assay was immunoSEQ multiplex PCR. The sample lists just over 150,000 clones, around 90% seen once, with about 12% in the top ten. This receptor was obtained from a man younger than 40 in good health. Sequencing was done on a sample of blood. The rearrangement uses TRBV5-1 and TRBJ2-3; D possibly corresponds to TRBD2 (5 bases). The CDR3 here is CASSSGDLRSDTQYF. DNA for the CDR3: TGCGCCAGCAGCTCCGGGGATCTCCGGTCGGATACGCAGTATTTT. The full variable domain, its missing parts supplied by reference TRBV5-1 and TRBJ2-3, is KAGVTQTPRYLIKTRGQQVTLSCSPISGHRSVSWYQQTPGQGLQFLFEYFSETQRNKGNFPGRFSGRQFSNSRSEMNVSTLELGDSALYLCASSSGDLRSDTQYFGPGTRLTVL.